The rows below give T cell receptor beta chains drawn from one sample of a study of blood T cells in healthy people across ages. Each CDR3 protein gets one entry after TCRdb re-called the 5' RACE reads with MiXCR. The profile shows under 750,000 distinct CDR3 sequences, 40% to 55% of them singletons. Sequencing was performed on blood. The source of these receptors is a man of 80 years or more in good health. CDR3s leave out the opening cysteine and the closing phenylalanine or tryptophan. Fields, in order: V gene, CDR3 length, J gene, CDR3 protein.

V gene: TRBV5-6
CDR3 length: 12
J gene: TRBJ2-7
CDR3 protein: ASSPISPSYEQY

V gene: TRBV7-2
CDR3 length: 11
J gene: TRBJ1-2
CDR3 protein: ASSLAYPRGYT

V gene: TRBV6-6
CDR3 length: 12
J gene: TRBJ2-3
CDR3 protein: ASSRRLGTDTQY

V gene: TRBV5-6
CDR3 length: 12
J gene: TRBJ1-2
CDR3 protein: ASSLFGGGEGYT

V gene: TRBV6-2/TRBV6-3
CDR3 length: 12
J gene: TRBJ1-1
CDR3 protein: ASSYYRVNTEAF

V gene: TRBV29-1
CDR3 length: 13
J gene: TRBJ2-1
CDR3 protein: SVELAGGLYNEQF

V gene: TRBV20-1
CDR3 length: 10
J gene: TRBJ2-1
CDR3 protein: RAEPLGTEQF

V gene: TRBV29-1
CDR3 length: 9
J gene: TRBJ2-7
CDR3 protein: SVGQSYEQY

V gene: TRBV5-1
CDR3 length: 14
J gene: TRBJ2-6
CDR3 protein: ASSPGHNSGANVLT

V gene: TRBV9
CDR3 length: 12
J gene: TRBJ2-1
CDR3 protein: ASSVGGSLNEQF

V gene: TRBV20-1
CDR3 length: 12
J gene: TRBJ2-7
CDR3 protein: SARDMPVSYEQY

V gene: TRBV20-1
CDR3 length: 12
J gene: TRBJ2-7
CDR3 protein: SAGRGGNSYEQY

V gene: TRBV15
CDR3 length: 15
J gene: -
CDR3 protein: ATSRARQGAVGNIQY

V gene: TRBV7-9
CDR3 length: 10
J gene: TRBJ1-2
CDR3 protein: ASSLPKDGYT

V gene: TRBV3-1
CDR3 length: 14
J gene: TRBJ2-5
CDR3 protein: ASSVRPGTAQETQY

V gene: TRBV20-1
CDR3 length: 14
J gene: -
CDR3 protein: SAHPRQGRVHYEQY

V gene: TRBV10-3
CDR3 length: 13
J gene: TRBJ2-6
CDR3 protein: AISEGTPGANVLT

V gene: TRBV4-2
CDR3 length: 14
J gene: TRBJ1-4
CDR3 protein: ASSQSYDTTNEKLF

V gene: TRBV28
CDR3 length: 11
J gene: -
CDR3 protein: ASSRGTESEQY

V gene: TRBV7-9
CDR3 length: 14
J gene: TRBJ1-2
CDR3 protein: ASSPKGREANYGYT

V gene: TRBV2
CDR3 length: 14
J gene: TRBJ1-1
CDR3 protein: ASRFDPGTGNTEAF

V gene: TRBV20-1
CDR3 length: 12
J gene: TRBJ1-6
CDR3 protein: SARAGQGDLPLH

V gene: TRBV29-1
CDR3 length: 13
J gene: TRBJ1-1
CDR3 protein: SVGTLVGGDTEAF

V gene: TRBV12-3/TRBV12-4
CDR3 length: 12
J gene: TRBJ1-5
CDR3 protein: ASNLGGSNQPQH

V gene: TRBV5-1
CDR3 length: 12
J gene: TRBJ1-2
CDR3 protein: ASSADRGLAGYT

V gene: TRBV7-2
CDR3 length: 13
J gene: TRBJ2-7
CDR3 protein: ASSGAGTGGEEQY

V gene: TRBV20-1
CDR3 length: 14
J gene: TRBJ1-6
CDR3 protein: SAPQGGKSYNSPLH

V gene: TRBV7-2
CDR3 length: 13
J gene: TRBJ1-2
CDR3 protein: ASSLARGGAYGYT

V gene: TRBV18
CDR3 length: 13
J gene: TRBJ1-2
CDR3 protein: ASSPGREANYGYT

V gene: TRBV7-3
CDR3 length: 11
J gene: TRBJ1-1
CDR3 protein: ASSSQTNTEAF

V gene: TRBV20-1
CDR3 length: 11
J gene: TRBJ2-1
CDR3 protein: SASRVAGGEQF

V gene: TRBV7-2
CDR3 length: 11
J gene: TRBJ2-1
CDR3 protein: ASGLSALGEQF

V gene: TRBV20-1
CDR3 length: 14
J gene: TRBJ2-7
CDR3 protein: SARDPRTPGAYEQY

V gene: TRBV3-1
CDR3 length: 14
J gene: TRBJ2-7
CDR3 protein: ASSPQAGVSSYEQY

V gene: TRBV2
CDR3 length: 13
J gene: TRBJ2-1
CDR3 protein: ASSVIQGVYNEQF

V gene: TRBV4-3
CDR3 length: 12
J gene: TRBJ1-2
CDR3 protein: ASSQGRQFSGYT

V gene: TRBV7-9
CDR3 length: 15
J gene: TRBJ2-5
CDR3 protein: ASISNLAGNYQEIQY

V gene: TRBV7-9
CDR3 length: 12
J gene: TRBJ2-3
CDR3 protein: ASSSTAPSDTQY

V gene: TRBV3-1
CDR3 length: 10
J gene: TRBJ2-4
CDR3 protein: ASSHFGEEQY

V gene: TRBV5-1
CDR3 length: 13
J gene: TRBJ2-7
CDR3 protein: ASSMGHGVGYEQY

V gene: TRBV7-2
CDR3 length: 11
J gene: TRBJ1-1
CDR3 protein: ASSKERNTEAF

V gene: TRBV7-2
CDR3 length: 12
J gene: TRBJ2-5
CDR3 protein: ASSLVTSGETQY

V gene: TRBV5-1
CDR3 length: 11
J gene: TRBJ1-2
CDR3 protein: AGQPSADYGYT

V gene: TRBV11-3
CDR3 length: 14
J gene: TRBJ2-5
CDR3 protein: ASSRAGTGGKETQY

V gene: TRBV20-1
CDR3 length: 14
J gene: -
CDR3 protein: SARDEAAGGLKTQY

V gene: TRBV10-3
CDR3 length: 13
J gene: TRBJ2-3
CDR3 protein: AISEFDQSTDTQY

V gene: TRBV10-3
CDR3 length: 12
J gene: TRBJ2-1
CDR3 protein: AISVGGSYNEQF

V gene: TRBV5-1
CDR3 length: 14
J gene: TRBJ1-5
CDR3 protein: ASSPQAGGFNQPQH

V gene: TRBV20-1
CDR3 length: 10
J gene: TRBJ2-7
CDR3 protein: SVRQSSYEQY

V gene: TRBV7-9
CDR3 length: 15
J gene: TRBJ1-2
CDR3 protein: ASSSLDRGLRDYGYT

V gene: TRBV15
CDR3 length: 13
J gene: TRBJ2-7
CDR3 protein: ATSRDIPPTYEQY

V gene: TRBV29-1
CDR3 length: 11
J gene: TRBJ2-7
CDR3 protein: SVGLLSSYEQY

V gene: TRBV12-3/TRBV12-4
CDR3 length: 13
J gene: TRBJ2-1
CDR3 protein: ASSTASGGNNEQF

V gene: TRBV20-1
CDR3 length: 12
J gene: TRBJ2-4
CDR3 protein: SAGGGTGQNIQY